Each of the 13 T cell receptor beta chains below was sequenced from the same sample in a study of CD8+ T cells in alopecia areata. Indicated treatment: oral pan-JAK inhibitor, 5-10 mg twice daily. Extraction of RNA preceded its reverse transcription into cDNA, which served as the sequencing template. The table came from immunoSEQ multiplex PCR; TCRdb's copy has only in-frame clones and leaves some out. The sample carries 130,000 or so clones, roughly nine tenths recorded once. The material sequenced was CD8+ T cells sorted from blood, taken at week 4, from a patient treated with tofacitinib. The receptors shown here come from a human donor with alopecia areata.

This clone came up once. CDR3 in amino acids: CASSPAYASGKETQYF. CDR3 nucleotides: TGTGCCAGCAGTCCAGCTTACGCTAGCGGGAAAGAGACCCAGTACTTC. This sequence joins TRBV27 and TRBJ2-5, with 9 bases matching TRBD2. CDR3 length: 16 amino acids. The J segment lost 3 bases and the V segment lost 5 bases, leaving 10 bases of the junction unmatched. Germline loops: CDR1 MNHEY, CDR2 SMNVEV (reference sequence).

About this clone: The sample contains more than one DNA sequence encoding this CDR3. V gene TRBV27 combines with J gene TRBJ2-1; D not resolved. CDR3 length: 11 amino acids. Germline CDR1 MNHEY, CDR2 SMNVEV (reference sequence). Trimming removed 3 bases at V and 7 bases at J, with 4 bases between. CDR3 sequence (DNA): TGTGCCAGCAGTTTGTTGAATGAGCAGTTCTTC. It codes for CASSLLNEQFF.

The gene calls are TRBV29-1 and TRBJ2-5; D is tentatively TRBD1 or TRBD2 (5 bases each). TRBJ2-7 matches the DNA end more closely, so the J call is doubtful. CDR1 is SQVTM and CDR2 is ANQGSEA in the germline V gene. This CDR3 region has 13 residues. For the CDR3, the DNA is TGCAGCGTTGGGGGGTCTAACCTCTACGAGCAGTACTTC. Translation: CSVGGSNLYEQYF.

The chain joins TRBV4-1 to TRBJ2-7; TRBD1 aligns across 7 bases. From germline, CDR1 is MGHRA and CDR2 YSYEKL. The CDR3 totals 14 residues. Trimming took 3 bases from V and 2 from J; bases not matched to a gene: 4. The chain's CDR3 is CASSHLTGTYEQYF. The CDR3 DNA follows: TGCGCCAGCAGCCACCTGACAGGGACCTACGAGCAGTACTTC.

The chain recombines TRBV28 with TRBJ2-1; D unclear. Trimming removed 7 bases at V and 0 bases at J, with 22 bases between. CDR3 size: 18 residues. Germline values: CDR1 MDHEN, CDR2 SYDVKM. The CDR3 is CASTQSSVGPSSYNEQFF. CDR3 in DNA: TGTGCCAGCACTCAATCGTCGGTGGGCCCCAGCTCCTACAATGAGCAGTTCTTC.

V and J are TRBV28 and TRBJ2-7, with 10 bases aligning to TRBD1. Trimming at V came to 5 bases and at J to 4 bases, leaving 5 bases not matched to a gene. Germline CDR1 is MDHEN and CDR2 is SYDVKM. This CDR3 is 14 amino acids long. CDR3 coding DNA: TGTGCCAGCAGTCAGACAGGGGGCTCGTACGAGCAGTACTTC. Amino acids: CASSQTGGSYEQYF.

The chain couples TRBV5-4 to TRBJ2-7; 11 bases map to TRBD2. The ends lost 4 bases at V and 7 bases at J; junction bases unmatched: 7. There are 14 residues in the CDR3. Germline-derived CDR1 and CDR2 are SGHNT and YYREEE (reference sequence). CDR3 DNA sequence: TGTGCCAGCAGCGCACGACTAGCGGGGACAGAGCAGTACTTC. Amino acids: CASSARLAGTEQYF. The variable domain in full, with the rest retrieved from reference TRBV5-4 and TRBJ2-7, is ETGVTQSPTHLIKTRGQQVTLRCSSQSGHNTVSWYQQALGQGPQFIFQYYREEENGRGNFPPRFSGLQFPNYSSELNVNALELDDSALYLCASSARLAGTEQYFGPGTRLTVT.

The chain recombines TRBV6-5 with TRBJ2-7; D is uncertain. The CDR3 has 9 amino acids. Germline CDR1 and CDR2: MNHEY and SVGAGI. V dropped 9 bases and J dropped 2 bases, with 2 bases sitting between them. This CDR3 is CARAYEQYF. Written as DNA, the CDR3 is TGTGCCAGGGCCTACGAGCAGTACTTC.

The chain couples TRBV9 to TRBJ2-7; D could derive from TRBD1 or TRBD2 (6 bases each). Trimming shortened V by 4 bases and J by 6 bases, and 29 bases separated the two germline ends. This CDR3 has 18 amino acids. CDR1 is SGDLS, CDR2 YYNGEE, per germline. CDR3 DNA sequence: TGTGCCAGCAGCCCTGCTCGGAGGGGCGAAAGGGGGACTCGCGAGCAGTACTTC. As protein: CASSPARRGERGTREQYF.

This sequence joins TRBV9 and TRBJ2-1, with TRBD1 matching 7 bases. CDR3 length equals 12 residues. V lost 4 bases to trimming and J lost 11 bases; unmatched junction nucleotides: 6. Germline V gene sequence: CDR1 SGDLS, CDR2 YYNGEE. CDR3 sequence reads: CASSSSRGQQFF. The CDR3 region has the DNA TGTGCCAGCAGCTCCTCGAGGGGGCAGCAGTTCTTC.

V gene TRBV10-3 combines with J gene TRBJ2-7, with TRBD2 matching over 12 bases. CDR3 length: 17 amino acids. The V gene end was trimmed by 7 bases and the J gene end by 3 bases; junction bases not matched to a gene: 13. The germline gives CDR1 ENHRY, CDR2 SYGVKD. Here the CDR3 DNA reads TGTGCCATCATCTACGGACTAGCGGGGAATCAATTCTACGAGCAGTACTTC. It yields the protein CAIIYGLAGNQFYEQYF.

This sequence joins TRBV28 and TRBJ2-1, with D possibly being TRBD2 (6 bases). V was trimmed by 3 bases and J by 9 bases, leaving 9 bases between them. CDR1 and CDR2 (germline): MDHEN, SYDVKM. This CDR3 region has 12 residues. CDR3 bases: TGTGCCAGCAGTTTGGCCGGGGGTGAGCAGTTCTTC. Amino acid sequence: CASSLAGGEQFF.

This clone was observed once. The chain recombines TRBV5-6 with TRBJ2-1, with D unclear. From germline, CDR1 is SGHDT and CDR2 YYEEEE. CDR3 length: 16 residues. V was shortened by 0 bases and J by 3 bases, with 13 bases between the two germline ends. The CDR3: CASSLETARFYNEQFF. CDR3 coding DNA: TGTGCCAGCAGCTTGGAAACAGCTAGGTTCTACAATGAGCAGTTCTTC.